Reported below is one T cell receptor beta chain. The antigen remains undetermined. This entry comes from a study of cytomegalovirus exposure and HLA in healthy donors. The study's findings and limits: Other equally common chains were less clonally expanded than HLA-associated TCR beta chains, a later analysis showed. Some V segments (TRBV6-2 and TRBV6-3 among them) were excluded as indistinguishable. In an earlier analysis, productive rearrangement rates for most beta V segments clustered near 87% or 30%.

PCR employed 60 Vbeta and 13 Jbeta primers. Clones were sequenced by immunoSEQ multiplex PCR, and TCRdb holds only the in-frame ones, with some missing. In the table there are some 120,000 clones, about 80% of which are singletons. The CDR3 consists of 14 residues. The V end lost 9 bases, the J end lost 0 bases, and 12 bases lay between the germline ends. From germline, CDR1 is LNHDA and CDR2 SQIVND (reference sequence). The clonotype was recovered from a woman between 50 and 59 years old in good health and CMV-seropositive. Material: PBMCs. The V gene is TRBV19, the J gene TRBJ1-5; D ambiguous. The CDR3: CASAGPYSNQPQHF. CDR3 bases: TGTGCCAGCGCAGGTCCCTATAGCAATCAGCCCCAGCATTTT. Supplemented by reference TRBV19 and TRBJ1-5, the full variable domain reads DGGITQSPKYLFRKEGQNVTLSCEQNLNHDAMYWYRQDPGQGLRLIYYSQIVNDFQKGDIAEGYSVSREKKESFPLTVTSAQKNPTAFYLCASAGPYSNQPQHFGDGTRLSIL.